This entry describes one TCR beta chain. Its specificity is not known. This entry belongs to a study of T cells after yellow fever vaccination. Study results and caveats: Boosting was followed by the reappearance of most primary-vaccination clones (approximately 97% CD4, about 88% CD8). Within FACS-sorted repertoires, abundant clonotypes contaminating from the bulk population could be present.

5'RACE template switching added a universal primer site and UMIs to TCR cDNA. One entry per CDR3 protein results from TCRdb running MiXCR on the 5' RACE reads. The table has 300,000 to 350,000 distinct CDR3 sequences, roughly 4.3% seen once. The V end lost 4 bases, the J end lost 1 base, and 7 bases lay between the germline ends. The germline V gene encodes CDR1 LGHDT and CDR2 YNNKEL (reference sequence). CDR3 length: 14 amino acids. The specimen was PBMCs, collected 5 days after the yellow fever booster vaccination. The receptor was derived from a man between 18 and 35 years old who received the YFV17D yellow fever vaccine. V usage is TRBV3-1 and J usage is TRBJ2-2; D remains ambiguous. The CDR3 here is CASSLDENTGELFF. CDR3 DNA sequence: TGTGCCAGCAGCCTGGACGAGAACACCGGGGAGCTGTTTTTT.